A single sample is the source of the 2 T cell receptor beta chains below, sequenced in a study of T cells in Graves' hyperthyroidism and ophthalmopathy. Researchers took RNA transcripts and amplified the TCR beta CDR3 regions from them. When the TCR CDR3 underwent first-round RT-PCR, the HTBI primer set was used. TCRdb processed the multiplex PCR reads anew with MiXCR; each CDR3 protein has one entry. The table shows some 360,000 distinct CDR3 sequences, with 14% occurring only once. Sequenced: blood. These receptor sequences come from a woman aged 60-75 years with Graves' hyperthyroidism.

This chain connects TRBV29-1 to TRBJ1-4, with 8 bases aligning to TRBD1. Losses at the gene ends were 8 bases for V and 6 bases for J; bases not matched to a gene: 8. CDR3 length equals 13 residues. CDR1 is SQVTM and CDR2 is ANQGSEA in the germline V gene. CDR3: CSPADRVDEKLFF. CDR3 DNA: TGCAGCCCCGCGGACAGGGTGGATGAAAAACTGTTTTTT.

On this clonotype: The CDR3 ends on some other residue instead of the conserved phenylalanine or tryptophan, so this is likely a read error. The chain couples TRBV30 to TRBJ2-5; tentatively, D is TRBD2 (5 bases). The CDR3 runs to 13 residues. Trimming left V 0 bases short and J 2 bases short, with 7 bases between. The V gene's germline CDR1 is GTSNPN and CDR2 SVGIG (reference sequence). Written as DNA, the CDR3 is TGTGCCTGGAGTGTCGGCGGGCAAGAGACCCAGTACTCC. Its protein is CAWSVGGQETQYS.